Detailed here is one T cell receptor (beta chain). This clone was seen a single time. What antigen it recognizes has not been identified. Per-nucleotide qualities are absent, and no much larger clonotype sits a single base away. TCRbeta CDR3 regions were amplified from genomic DNA using the immunoSEQ Assay, a bias-controlled multiplex PCR. Turning to the authors' computational methods: The number of nucleated cells in each sample was estimated from the amplification of reference gene primers within the assay. Sequence reads were collapsed and filtered to measure the absolute abundance of every unique TCRbeta CDR3 rearrangement. For each sample, productive Simpson clonality was calculated by taking the square root of Simpson's diversity index across productive rearrangements. The immuneACCESS repertoire file appears here via TCRdb, limited to in-frame rearrangements. These files lack a portion of the clones; in checked studies, under half of the deficit traces to unresolved V genes, and the cause of the others is not known. V and J calls and clone size are those listed in that table; D and trimming were worked out from the DNA. The table for this sample lists approximately 300,000 clones; 87% of them were counted only once. Of the sample, approximately 5% is held by the ten largest clones.

The sample comes from a study of blood T cell repertoires in COVID-19 (TCRdb year 2020). Notes on the research overall: Samples from collaborators originated in the United States, Italy and Spain and spanned both the acute and convalescent phases of COVID-19. The prospective study material was composed of cDNA or gDNA derived from T cells, B-cell-depleted T cells, or PBMCs. Deeply sampled blood TCRbeta repertoires from subjects exposed to, actively infected with, or recovered from COVID-19 were included in the dataset. The repertoires were released in a freely available public database meant as a resource for research on the immune response to SARS-CoV-2. Samples came from the ongoing ImmuneRACE study (first 160 participants) plus 1,254 subjects from 6 global collaborators. A de-identified subject ID, COVID-19 status, age in years and sex were almost always included in the sample metadata. Where available, HLA class I and class II types were obtained from metadata supplied by the sample provider rather than from assay-based typing.

Participants in the prospective study were aged roughly 18 to 100 years, lived in 20 to 30 United States geographic areas, and enrolled through a virtual design. Cohort assignment in the prospective study relied on participant-reported clinical history from a screening survey and a study questionnaire. Recovered participants in ImmuneRACE Cohort 3 were defined as having two consecutive negative NP/OP PCR tests, clearance from a healthcare professional, or resolution of symptoms. In the prospective study, mobile phlebotomists collected whole blood, serum and a nasopharyngeal or oropharyngeal swab from each participant. Prospective study participants could optionally give additional blood draws and questionnaires over an approximately 2-month period. Blood samples from the prospective study were shipped frozen or at room temperature prior to DNA extraction. The paper as a whole reports these results and caveats: The amount of clinical and demographic metadata varied by source and participant and was provided uncurated.

The junction shows trimming of 4 bases on V and 7 bases on J, and the gene matches do not reach 11 bases of it. The germline V gene encodes CDR1 SGHNT and CDR2 YYREEE (reference sequence). The CDR3, cysteine through phenylalanine, is 16 amino acids long. Here the CDR3 DNA is all that survives: 48 bases in frame from base 1. The sequenced sample was PBMCs or T cells enriched from blood (not recorded which). The rearrangement combines TRBV5-4 with TRBJ2-1; TRBD1 lines up with 10 middle nucleotides. The TCR sequence derives from a woman aged 30 to 39 who had recovered from COVID-19. The CDR3 in this case is CASSLPGTGAANEQFF. The sequence in DNA is TGTGCCAGCAGCCTACCCGGGACAGGGGCCGCAAATGAGCAGTTCTTC. Reference TRBV5-4 and TRBJ2-1 proteins supply the regions before and after the CDR3; the full variable domain is: ETGVTQSPTHLIKTRGQQVTLRCSSQSGHNTVSWYQQALGQGPQFIFQYYREEENGRGNFPPRFSGLQFPNYSSELNVNALELDDSALYLCASSLPGTGAANEQFFGPGTRLTVL.